These 26 T cell receptor beta chains share one sample of origin, sequenced in a study of CD8+ T cells in alopecia areata. cDNA serving as the sequencing template came from extracted, reverse transcribed RNA. Generated by immunoSEQ multiplex PCR, the TCRdb table keeps only in-frame clones and is missing some. The table records fewer than 200,000 clones, approximately 56% of them present only once. This material consisted of CD4+ T cells sorted from blood, taken at week 0. All receptors derive from a human donor with alopecia areata.

The chain combines TRBV5-4 with TRBJ2-7; unclear D gene. Trimming removed 4 bases from V and 4 bases from J, with 15 bases in between. The V gene's germline CDR1 is SGHNT and CDR2 YYREEE (reference sequence). The CDR3 loop spans 14 amino acids. The CDR3 DNA sequence: TGTGCCAGCAGCATGGATTTGGGCGGATACGAGCAGTACTTC. The encoded protein is CASSMDLGGYEQYF. The variable domain in full, with the rest retrieved from reference TRBV5-4 and TRBJ2-7, is ETGVTQSPTHLIKTRGQQVTLRCSSQSGHNTVSWYQQALGQGPQFIFQYYREEENGRGNFPPRFSGLQFPNYSSELNVNALELDDSALYLCASSMDLGGYEQYFGPGTRLTVT.

This clone was picked up a small number of times. The chain has TRBV10-3 and TRBJ2-1; D is possibly TRBD1 or TRBD2 (6 bases each). CDR1 ENHRY and CDR2 SYGVKD come from the germline V gene. CDR3 length: 15 amino acids. V lost 0 bases to trimming and J lost 11 bases, with 17 bases between them. In DNA, the CDR3 is TGTGCCATCAGTGAGTCAGGGGTCGTAGGGGGGAAGCAGTTCTTC. Translating gives CAISESGVVGGKQFF.

The chain employs TRBV6-6 and TRBJ2-7, with 7 bases fitting TRBD1. From germline, CDR1 is MNHNY and CDR2 SVGAGI (reference sequence). The CDR3 has 14 amino acids. Trimming took 4 bases from V and 4 from J; bases not matched to a gene: 7. CDR3 coding DNA: TGTGCCAGCAGTTCACCGGGACAGAGTTACGAGCAGTACTTC. It codes for CASSSPGQSYEQYF.

V usage is TRBV29-1 and J usage is TRBJ1-2; weak D call: TRBD1 (5 bases). With 3 bases removed from V and 7 bases from J, the gap between germline ends came to 9 bases. Germline V gene lookup returns CDR1 SQVTM and CDR2 ANQGSEA. The CDR3 totals 11 residues. CDR3 in amino acids: CSVDSGLGYTF. The CDR3 DNA reads TGCAGCGTTGACTCGGGGCTTGGCTACACCTTC.

The chain recombines TRBV7-3 with TRBJ2-5, with D maybe TRBD1 (6 bases). The germline V gene has CDR1 SGHTA and CDR2 FQGTGA. This CDR3 spans 15 amino acids. The V gene lost 2 bases and the J gene lost 3 bases, with 13 bases spanning the gap. The CDR3 nucleotides are TGTGCCAGCAGCTTATCTGGGGGCAGGGAAGAGACCCAGTACTTC. This sequence encodes CASSLSGGREETQYF.

The chain is built from TRBV5-1 and TRBJ2-1; D is possibly TRBD1 or TRBD2 (5 bases each). Germline CDR1 is SGHRS and CDR2 is YFSETQ. The CDR3 loop spans 12 amino acids. Trimming shortened V by 1 base and J by 13 bases, and 12 bases separated the two germline ends. CDR3: CASSLRGETQFF. DNA of the CDR3: TGCGCCAGCAGCTTGAGGGGAGAGACCCAGTTCTTC.

In this sample, this clone turned up a few times. The V gene is TRBV2, the J gene TRBJ1-6, with TRBD1 as a possible D gene (5 bases). Germline assignment: CDR1 SNHLY and CDR2 FYNNEI. The CDR3 extends over 13 amino acids. Trimming removed 8 bases at V and 7 bases at J, with 12 bases between. CDR3 nucleotide sequence: TGTGCCAGCGTCGGGGCTAAGAATTCACCCCTCCACTTT. Translating it yields CASVGAKNSPLHF.

This rearrangement joins TRBV19 to TRBJ1-5, with D maybe TRBD1 (6 bases). V was clipped by 5 bases and J by 4 bases, with 9 bases between them. Germline CDR1 is LNHDA and CDR2 is SQIVND (reference sequence). The CDR3 is 13 residues long. For the CDR3, the DNA is TGTGCCAGTAGTGGACAGCCAAATCAGCCCCAGCATTTT. It translates to CASSGQPNQPQHF.

The CDR3 here is CAWSVDISAPQHF. CDR3 in DNA: TGTGCCTGGAGTGTAGACATCTCGGCACCCCAGCATTTT. The genes are TRBV30 and TRBJ1-5; no reliable D call. The CDR3 spans 13 residues. Germline V gene lookup returns CDR1 GTSNPN and CDR2 SVGIG (reference sequence). Trimming stripped 0 bases from V and 10 bases from J, with 13 bases between.

This chain connects TRBV29-1 to TRBJ2-3; possible D gene TRBD2, 6 bases. CDR1 and CDR2 (germline): SQVTM, ANQGSEA. This CDR3 spans 13 amino acids. The germline V and J ends were trimmed by 6 bases and 1 base, with 11 bases remaining between them. The CDR3 protein is CSVSSGGTDTQYF. The CDR3 nucleotides read TGCAGCGTCAGTTCGGGGGGCACAGATACGCAGTATTTT.

The V and J genes are TRBV5-1 and TRBJ1-1; TRBD1 matches at 8 bases. The V gene's germline CDR1 is SGHRS and CDR2 YFSETQ. The CDR3 loop spans 15 amino acids. The J segment lost 2 bases and the V segment lost 4 bases, leaving 7 bases of the junction unmatched. CDR3 loop: CASSIDRGGNTEAFF. CDR3 bases: TGCGCCAGCAGCATCGACAGGGGAGGAAACACTGAAGCTTTCTTT.

The chain carries TRBV4-2 and TRBJ1-2, with D uncertain. V lost 0 bases to trimming and J lost 4 bases, with 9 bases between them. This CDR3 contains 14 residues. Germline V CDR1 and CDR2: LGHNA, YNFKEQ. As DNA, the CDR3 is TGTGCCAGCAGCCAAGAGGTTTGGGGCTATGGCTACACCTTC. Its protein product is CASSQEVWGYGYTF.

This rearrangement joins TRBV18 to TRBJ2-2; the D is unclear. In germline, CDR1 is KGHSH, CDR2 LQKENI. CDR3 length equals 15 residues. V was clipped by 3 bases and J by 0 bases, with 8 bases between them. In nucleotides, the CDR3 is TGTGCCAGCTCACCCGGGTCCACGAACACCGGGGAGCTGTTTTTT. Translating gives CASSPGSTNTGELFF.

This clone was picked up a small number of times. The rearrangement joins TRBV20-1 to TRBJ2-1; TRBD2 might be the D (6 bases). Trimming took 6 bases from V and 8 from J, leaving 11 bases between them. The CDR3 runs to 11 residues. In germline, CDR1 is DFQATT, CDR2 SNEGSKA (reference sequence). The CDR3 DNA sequence: TGCAGTGCGGGGGGTATGTATGAGCAGTTCTTC. Protein: CSAGGMYEQFF.

CDR3 coding DNA: TGTGCCAGCAGCGCCCCGACTAACAGAGGCCAAAACATTCAGTACTTC. Translation gives CASSAPTNRGQNIQYF. The gene calls are TRBV5-4 and TRBJ2-4, with D possibly being TRBD2 (5 bases). This CDR3 is built from 16 residues. The V gene lost 4 bases and the J gene lost 5 bases, with 19 bases spanning the gap. CDR1 is SGHNT and CDR2 is YYREEE in the germline V gene (reference sequence).

CDR3 in amino acids: CASSPRSLAGLETQYF. As DNA, the CDR3 is TGTGCCAGCAGCCCCCGGTCCCTAGCGGGGTTAGAGACCCAGTACTTC. The genes are TRBV7-2 and TRBJ2-5; 9 nucleotides line up with TRBD2. Germline assignment: CDR1 SGHTA and CDR2 FQGNSA. The CDR3 sequence is 16 residues long. The J segment lost 4 bases and the V segment lost 5 bases, leaving 11 bases of the junction unmatched. The full variable domain, its missing parts supplied by reference TRBV7-2 and TRBJ2-5, is GAGVSQSPSNKVTEKGKDVELRCDPISGHTALYWYRQSLGQGLEFLIYFQGNSAPDKSGLPSDRFSAERTGGSVSTLTIQRTQQEDSAVYLCASSPRSLAGLETQYFGPGTRLLVL.

This rearrangement joins TRBV30 to TRBJ1-1, with D perhaps TRBD1 (6 bases). The CDR3 is 13 amino acids. V dropped 5 bases and J dropped 4 bases, with 14 bases sitting between them. Germline V lookup: CDR1 GTSNPN, CDR2 SVGIG (reference sequence). CDR3 region: CAWGGQYGTEAFF. CDR3 sequence (DNA): TGTGCCTGGGGCGGACAGTACGGCACTGAAGCTTTCTTT.

The CDR3 sequence: CASSLRGSEQETQYF. The CDR3 DNA is TGCGCCAGCAGTCTAAGAGGGAGTGAGCAAGAGACCCAGTACTTC. This rearrangement joins TRBV23-1 to TRBJ2-5; a possible D gene is TRBD2 (5 bases). TRBV23-1 carries the ORF label, with uncertain function. Trimming took off 4 bases at V and 2 bases at J, with 14 bases between the two ends. The CDR3 is 15 amino acids.

This chain uses TRBV30 with TRBJ2-5; 10 positions match TRBD2. Germline CDR1 reads GTSNPN; CDR2 reads SVGIG (reference sequence). The CDR3 totals 14 residues. J lost 5 bases, V lost 3 bases, and 6 bases had no gene match. CDR3 nucleotide sequence: TGTGCCTGGAGAAGGACTAGCGGCGGGGAGACCCAGTACTTC. As protein: CAWRRTSGGETQYF.

The V and J genes are TRBV5-6 and TRBJ2-7, with no clear D. V was clipped by 0 bases and J by 1 base, with 8 bases between them. Germline CDR1 reads SGHDT; CDR2 reads YYEEEE. This CDR3 has 14 residues. CDR3 residues: CASSLVASSYEQYF. DNA of the CDR3: TGTGCCAGCAGCTTGGTCGCTAGTTCCTACGAGCAGTACTTC.

V is TRBV5-1 and J is TRBJ2-5; TRBD1 is a possible D gene (6 bases). The length of the CDR3 is 14 residues. Germline V CDR1 and CDR2: SGHRS, YFSETQ. V lost 0 bases and J 2 bases, leaving 8 bases between the germline ends. The CDR3 DNA reads TGCGCCAGCAGCTTGGGGACAGAGCAAGAGACCCAGTACTTC. It is translated as CASSLGTEQETQYF. Variable domain in full (rest from reference TRBV5-1 and TRBJ2-5): KAGVTQTPRYLIKTRGQQVTLSCSPISGHRSVSWYQQTPGQGLQFLFEYFSETQRNKGNFPGRFSGRQFSNSRSEMNVSTLELGDSALYLCASSLGTEQETQYFGPGTRLLVL.

This rearrangement joins TRBV29-1 to TRBJ2-7; the D is unclear. This CDR3 region has 12 residues. Germline values: CDR1 SQVTM, CDR2 ANQGSEA. The V gene lost 3 bases and the J gene lost 6 bases, with 12 bases spanning the gap. CDR3 nucleotide sequence: TGCAGCGTTGAGGCAACAAGAGGCGAGCAGTACTTC. Protein: CSVEATRGEQYF.

The V call is TRBV30, the J call TRBJ1-5; 9 bases line up with TRBD1. The germline gives CDR1 GTSNPN, CDR2 SVGIG (reference sequence). The J segment lost 6 bases and the V segment lost 3 bases, leaving 9 bases of the junction unmatched. This CDR3 is built from 15 residues. CDR3 loop: CAWRGTGTGSQPQHF. DNA for the CDR3: TGTGCCTGGAGGGGGACCGGGACAGGGAGTCAGCCCCAGCATTTT.

The V gene is TRBV6-5, the J gene TRBJ1-6; no firm D call. Germline V gene sequence: CDR1 MNHEY, CDR2 SVGAGI. With 0 bases removed from V and 13 bases from J, the gap between germline ends came to 10 bases. The CDR3 totals 13 residues. CDR3 protein: CASSYSGLSPLHF. The DNA of the CDR3 is TGTGCCAGCAGTTACTCAGGTTTATCCCCCCTCCACTTT.

The rearrangement links TRBV25-1 to TRBJ2-7; 8 positions agree with TRBD1. J gave up 7 bases and V 6 bases, and 11 bases lay outside the gene matches. CDR3 length: 14 amino acids. Germline CDR1 MGHDK, CDR2 SYGVNS. CDR3 sequence (DNA): TGTGCCAGCAGGGAGACAGGGGTCGGAGGGGAGCAGTACTTC. This gives the protein CASRETGVGGEQYF.

V gene TRBV10-3 combines with J gene TRBJ2-3; 11 bases are a match to TRBD2. Trimming at V came to 3 bases and at J to 7 bases, leaving 6 bases not matched to a gene. The CDR3 length is 15 residues. The V gene's germline CDR1 is ENHRY and CDR2 SYGVKD. The CDR3: CAISELAGAGHTQYF. The CDR3 DNA sequence: TGTGCCATCAGTGAACTAGCGGGGGCTGGCCATACGCAGTATTTT.